Reported below is one T cell receptor (beta chain). The antigen remains undetermined. The CDR3 sequence is 13 residues long. With 2 bases removed from V and 11 bases from J, the gap between germline ends came to 15 bases. Looked up from germline, CDR1 is SEHNR and CDR2 is FQNEAQ (reference sequence). The entry originates in a study of T cell responses to AZD1222 COVID-19 vaccine. Study-wide results and caveats: White British ancestry dominated among donors, who included more females, and clonal diversity was possibly underestimated. CD4 TCRs associated with vaccination spanned spike, dominating at 160-218 and 743-854.

The protocol was immunoSEQ multiplex PCR, while the TCRdb copy is restricted to in-frame clones and leaves out a portion. Here the sample spans over 95,000 clones, roughly 80% being singletons. The source is an adult who received the AZD1222 COVID-19 vaccine. This sample comprised peripheral blood, obtained 28 days after the second AZD1222 dose. This sequence joins TRBV7-9 and TRBJ1-2, with a tentative D call TRBD1 (5 bases). CDR3 amino acids: CASSLRDGGGYTF. CDR3 sequence (DNA): TGTGCCAGCAGCTTACGAGATGGGGGTGGTTACACCTTC.